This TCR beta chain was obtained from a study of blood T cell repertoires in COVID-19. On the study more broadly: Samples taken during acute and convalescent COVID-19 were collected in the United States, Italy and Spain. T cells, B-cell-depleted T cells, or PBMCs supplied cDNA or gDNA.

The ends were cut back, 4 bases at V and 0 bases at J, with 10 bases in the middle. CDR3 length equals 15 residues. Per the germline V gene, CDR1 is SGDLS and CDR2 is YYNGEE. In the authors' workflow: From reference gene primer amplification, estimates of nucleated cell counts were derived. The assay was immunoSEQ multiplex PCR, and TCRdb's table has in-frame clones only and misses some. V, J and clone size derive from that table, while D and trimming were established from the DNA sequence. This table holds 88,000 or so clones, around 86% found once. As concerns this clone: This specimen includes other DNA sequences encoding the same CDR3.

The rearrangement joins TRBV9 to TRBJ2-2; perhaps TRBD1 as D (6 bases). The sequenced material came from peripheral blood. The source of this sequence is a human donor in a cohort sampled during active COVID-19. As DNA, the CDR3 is TGTGCCAGCAGCCCCGGGACACCGAACACCGGGGAGCTGTTTTTT. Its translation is CASSPGTPNTGELFF. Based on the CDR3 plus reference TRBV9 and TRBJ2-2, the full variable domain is DSGVTQTPKHLITATGQRVTLRCSPRSGDLSVYWYQQSLDQGLQFLIQYYNGEERAKGNILERFSAQQFPDLHSELNLSSLELGDSALYFCASSPGTPNTGELFFGEGSRLTVL.